This T cell receptor beta chain was sequenced for a study of shared clonotypes between healthy human individuals. About the study: Donors consisted of two women and a few men between 18 and 49.

A few counts support this clone. Its antigen is undetermined. All of the donors resided in Nashville, Tennessee, and each was a Caucasian adult. Findings of the study overall: What limited the represented genetic and exposure-history diversity was the small number of donors.

The CDR3 runs to 18 residues. CDR1 MNHEY and CDR2 SMNVEV come from the germline V gene (reference sequence). V lost 2 bases, J lost 2 bases, and 14 bases stayed unmatched. In the study's own analysis: ImmunoSEQ supplied junction-only sequences lacking quality scores, so filtering was different. The table came from immunoSEQ multiplex PCR; TCRdb's copy has only in-frame clones and leaves some out. V, J and clone size are those of that table, while D and trimming were read from the DNA. The sample contains 1 million to 1.2 million clones, about 80% of which appear only once. The sequenced material came from memory CD4+ T cells from PBMCs. The subset denotes: CD45RA-negative fraction. The TCR originated in a man aged 18 to 30 in good health. Some clones in this sample may be carry-over from other donors' samples. V and J are TRBV27 and TRBJ2-7, with 8 nucleotides matching TRBD2. CDR3 in amino acids: CASSLGVSGSSGPYEQYF. CDR3 nucleotides: TGTGCCAGCAGTTTAGGAGTAAGCGGGAGCTCTGGGCCCTACGAGCAGTACTTC.